The sequence of this TCR beta chain was determined in a study of fetal regulatory T cell absence and autoimmunity. Study at large: The IPEX patients lacked clinical diabetes but had exocrine pancreas autoimmunity.

The CDR3 extends over 17 amino acids. From germline, CDR1 is SGDLS and CDR2 YYNGEE. V shed 1 base and J 2 bases; nucleotides not matched to a gene: 10. Overall study results and limits: Compared with cord blood, pancreas showed oligoclonal TCR enrichment, some clones over 95-fold. In IPEX syndrome, oligoclonal enrichment was read as supporting prenatal antigen-driven autoimmunity in the pancreas.

This was a survey-level run. This table comes from immunoSEQ multiplex PCR, and its TCRdb copy is limited to in-frame clones, with some not included. Among about 95,000 clones, less than 80% were seen once, and the ten largest hold 2%. A remark on this clone: Its antigen is currently unknown.

The rearrangement links TRBV9 to TRBJ2-3; TRBD2 aligns across 7 bases. The source of this sequence is a male donor with IPEX syndrome. Specimen: pancreas tissue. CDR3 coding DNA: TGTGCCAGCAGCGTATCGGTTTGGGGAGGGCCCACAGATACGCAGTATTTT. Translated, it gives CASSVSVWGGPTDTQYF.